This TCR beta chain was profiled in a study of T cells after yellow fever vaccination. Overall study results and limits: Among primary-vaccination clones, most reappeared after the booster, at 95% to 96% for CD4 and more than 75% for CD8. Among all clonotypes, a small share was observed in both CD4 and CD8 compartments.

Worth noting for this clonotype: Its antigen is not identified.

5'RACE template switching generated TCR cDNA, adding a universal primer site and UMIs. TCRdb re-called the 5' RACE reads with MiXCR, one entry per CDR3 protein. The sample consists of under 600,000 distinct CDR3 sequences, about a fifth of them appearing once. This CDR3 comprises 15 residues. With 6 bases removed from V and 1 base from J, the gap between germline ends came to 16 bases. The germline V gene encodes CDR1 SNHLY and CDR2 FYNNEI. The chain employs TRBV2 and TRBJ2-7; weak D call: TRBD1 (6 bases). This sequence originates from a man between 18 and 35 years old who received the YFV17D yellow fever vaccine. Sequencing was performed on PBMCs, taken roughly 20 days after the first yellow fever vaccination. The CDR3 loop is CASRQGWAPSYEQYF. The CDR3 DNA is TGTGCCAGCAGGCAGGGGTGGGCCCCTTCCTACGAGCAGTACTTC.